The entry that follows covers one TCR beta chain sequence. There are a few counts of this clonotype. Its specific antigen is unknown. No base quality values were provided; no much bigger clone lies one nucleotide off. Receptor amplification or capture employed 5' RACE. TCRdb shows the sequencer as NextSeq 500. The TCR library protocol attached unique molecular identifiers to individual cDNA molecules to correct for sequencing error and PCR bias. Sequencing covered both TCR alpha and beta chains, and within each sample the abundances of alpha and beta sequences were tightly co-correlated. The original pipeline was this. Decombinator V4 was used to perform V gene, J gene and CDR3 annotation of TCR sequences. TCRs were defined as expanded if a significant change between any two time points was detected under a Poisson model with p below 0.0001. TCR abundances were normalised to the total number of TCRs sequenced per sample and were expressed as counts per million. MAIT TCRs were defined by TRAV1-2 paired with TRAJ12, TRAJ20 or TRAJ33, and iNKT TCRs by TRAV10 paired with TRAJ18. VDJdb, accessed 1 November 2021, was searched for CMV, EBV and SARS-CoV-2 annotated TCRs, excluding TCRs annotated for multiple antigens. TCRdb passed the public sequencing reads through fastp at Q25 and MiXCR, retaining productive beta sequences. Records with the same CDR3 protein are collapsed into one entry carrying the most frequent genes and DNA. The V and J calls come from TCRdb's annotation, not from the publication. The sample table lists over 85,000 distinct CDR3 sequences, roughly 13% of them with a count of one. Less than 8% of the sample goes to the ten largest clones.

Set within a cohort of healthcare workers in London, UK, this nested case-control study involved weekly PCR testing of nasopharyngeal swabs along with blood sampling. Between 23 and 31 March 2020, the week of the UK lockdown, healthcare workers were enrolled and then followed up weekly for as long as 16 weeks. The CDR3 covers 14 residues, taking in both the cysteine and the phenylalanine. Just the 42-base CDR3 DNA is kept, in frame starting at base 1. Trimming removed 0 bases from V and 4 bases from J, leaving 6 bases between the germline ends. The germline V gene sets CDR1 to MGHRA and CDR2 to YSYEKL. The data originate from a study of early T cells in non-severe SARS-CoV-2 infection (dated by TCRdb to about 2021). As for the study more broadly: Bulk RNA from unsorted whole blood was used for TCR sequencing, so alpha and beta chains could not be paired.

Results and caveats for the whole study, not just this receptor: VDJdb matching was skewed toward anti-spike CD8 responses, so virus-specific expansions were likely underestimated and private and CD4 specificities were missed.

Input material: whole blood. This chain is built from TRBV4-1 and TRBJ2-2, with the D gene uncertain. This TCR came from an adult who was a healthcare worker with PCR-confirmed SARS-CoV-2 infection or an uninfected control (not recorded which). The CDR3 protein: CASSQEGSTGELFF. The DNA is TGCGCCAGCAGCCAAGAAGGCAGCACCGGGGAGCTGTTTTTT.